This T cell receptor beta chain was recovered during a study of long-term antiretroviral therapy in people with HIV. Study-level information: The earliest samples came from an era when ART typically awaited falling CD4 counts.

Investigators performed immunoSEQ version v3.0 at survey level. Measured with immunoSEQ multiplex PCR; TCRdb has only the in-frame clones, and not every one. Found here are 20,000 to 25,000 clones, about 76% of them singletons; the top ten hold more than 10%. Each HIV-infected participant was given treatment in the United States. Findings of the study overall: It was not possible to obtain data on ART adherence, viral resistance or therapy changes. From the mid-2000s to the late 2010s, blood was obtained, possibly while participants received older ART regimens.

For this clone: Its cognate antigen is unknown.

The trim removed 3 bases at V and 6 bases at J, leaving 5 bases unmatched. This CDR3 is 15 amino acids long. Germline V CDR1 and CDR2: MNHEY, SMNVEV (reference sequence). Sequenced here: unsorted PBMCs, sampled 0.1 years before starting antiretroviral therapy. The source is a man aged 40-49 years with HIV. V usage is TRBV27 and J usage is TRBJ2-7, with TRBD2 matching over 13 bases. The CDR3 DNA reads TGTGCCAGCAGTTTTCCCACTAGCGGGAGGGTCGAGCAGTACTTC. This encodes CASSFPTSGRVEQYF.